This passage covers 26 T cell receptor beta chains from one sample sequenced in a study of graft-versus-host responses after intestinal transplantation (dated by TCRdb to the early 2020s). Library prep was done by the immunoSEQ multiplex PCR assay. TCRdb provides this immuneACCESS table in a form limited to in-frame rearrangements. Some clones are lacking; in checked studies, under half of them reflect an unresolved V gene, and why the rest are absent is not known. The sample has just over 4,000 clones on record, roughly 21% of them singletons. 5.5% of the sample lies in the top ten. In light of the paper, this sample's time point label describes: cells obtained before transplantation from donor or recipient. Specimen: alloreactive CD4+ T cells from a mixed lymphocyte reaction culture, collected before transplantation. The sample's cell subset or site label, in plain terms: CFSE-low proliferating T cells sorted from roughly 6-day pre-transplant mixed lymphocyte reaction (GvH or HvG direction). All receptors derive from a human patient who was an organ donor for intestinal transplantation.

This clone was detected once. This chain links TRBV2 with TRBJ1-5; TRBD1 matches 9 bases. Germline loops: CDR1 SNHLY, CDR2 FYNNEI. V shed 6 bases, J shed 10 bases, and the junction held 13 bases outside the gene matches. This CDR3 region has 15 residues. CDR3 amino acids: CASSGIQGAGTPQHF. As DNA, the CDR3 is TGTGCCAGCAGCGGCATACAGGGGGCAGGAACTCCCCAGCATTTT. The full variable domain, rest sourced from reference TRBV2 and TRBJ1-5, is EPEVTQTPSHQVTQMGQEVILRCVPISNHLYFYWYRQILGQKVEFLVSFYNNEISEKSEIFDDQFSVERPDGSNFTLKIRSTKLEDSAMYFCASSGIQGAGTPQHFGDGTRLSIL.

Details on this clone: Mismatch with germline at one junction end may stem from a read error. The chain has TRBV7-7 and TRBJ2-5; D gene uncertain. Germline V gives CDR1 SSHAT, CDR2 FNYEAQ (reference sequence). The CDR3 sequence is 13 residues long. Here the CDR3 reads CASSFLARETQYF. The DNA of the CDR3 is TGTGCTAGCAGCTTCTTAGCCCGGGAGACCCAGTACTTC.

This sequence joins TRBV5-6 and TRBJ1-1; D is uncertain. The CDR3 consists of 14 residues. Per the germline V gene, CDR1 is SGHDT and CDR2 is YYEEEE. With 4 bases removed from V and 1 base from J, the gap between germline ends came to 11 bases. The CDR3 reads CASSPVGQNTEAFF. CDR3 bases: TGTGCCAGCAGCCCAGTGGGCCAGAACACTGAAGCTTTCTTT.

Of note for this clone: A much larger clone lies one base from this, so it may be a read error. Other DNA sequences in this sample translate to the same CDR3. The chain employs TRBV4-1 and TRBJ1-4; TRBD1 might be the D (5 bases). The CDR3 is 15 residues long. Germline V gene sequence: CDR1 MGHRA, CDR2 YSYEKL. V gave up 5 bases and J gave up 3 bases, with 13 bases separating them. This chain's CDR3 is CASSDPGVANEKLFF. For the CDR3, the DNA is TGCGCCAGCAGCGACCCGGGGGTGGCTAATGAAAAACTGTTTTTT.

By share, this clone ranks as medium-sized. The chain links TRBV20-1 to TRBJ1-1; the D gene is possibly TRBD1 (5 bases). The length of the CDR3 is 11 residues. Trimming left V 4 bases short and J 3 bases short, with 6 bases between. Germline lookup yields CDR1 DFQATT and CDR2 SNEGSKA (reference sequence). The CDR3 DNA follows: TGCAGTGCTACAGGGTACACTGAAGCTTTCTTT. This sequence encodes CSATGYTEAFF.

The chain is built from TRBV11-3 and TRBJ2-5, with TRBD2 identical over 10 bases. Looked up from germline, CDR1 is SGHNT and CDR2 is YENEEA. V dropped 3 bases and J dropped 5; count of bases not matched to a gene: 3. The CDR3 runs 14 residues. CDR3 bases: TGTGCCAGCAGCTTCCTAGCGGGGGTGGAGACCCAGTACTTC. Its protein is CASSFLAGVETQYF.

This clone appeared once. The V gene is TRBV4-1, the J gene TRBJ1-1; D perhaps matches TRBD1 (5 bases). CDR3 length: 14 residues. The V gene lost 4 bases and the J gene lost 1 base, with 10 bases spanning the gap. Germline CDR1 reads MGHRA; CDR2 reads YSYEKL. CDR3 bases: TGCGCCAGCAGCCCCACTGACAGGAACACTGAAGCTTTCTTT. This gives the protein CASSPTDRNTEAFF.

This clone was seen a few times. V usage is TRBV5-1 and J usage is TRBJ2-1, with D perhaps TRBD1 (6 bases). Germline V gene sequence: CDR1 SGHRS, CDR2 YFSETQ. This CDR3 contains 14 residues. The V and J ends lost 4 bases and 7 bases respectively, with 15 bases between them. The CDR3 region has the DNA TGCGCCAGCAGCCCTACAGGGATTTGGAATGAGCAGTTCTTC. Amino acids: CASSPTGIWNEQFF.

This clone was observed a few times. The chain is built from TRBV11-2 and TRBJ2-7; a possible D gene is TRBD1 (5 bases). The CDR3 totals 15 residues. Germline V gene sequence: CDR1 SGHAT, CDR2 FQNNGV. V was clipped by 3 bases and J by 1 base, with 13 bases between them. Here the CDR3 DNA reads TGTGCCAGCAGCTTCGCTAGGGGCCCGTCCTACGAGCAGTACGTC. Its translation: CASSFARGPSYEQYV.

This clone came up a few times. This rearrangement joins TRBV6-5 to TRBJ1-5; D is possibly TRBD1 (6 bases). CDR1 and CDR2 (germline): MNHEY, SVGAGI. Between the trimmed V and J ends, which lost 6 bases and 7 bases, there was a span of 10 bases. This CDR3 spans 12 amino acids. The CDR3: CASSTGHQPQHF. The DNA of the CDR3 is TGTGCCAGCAGCACAGGGCACCAGCCCCAGCATTTT.

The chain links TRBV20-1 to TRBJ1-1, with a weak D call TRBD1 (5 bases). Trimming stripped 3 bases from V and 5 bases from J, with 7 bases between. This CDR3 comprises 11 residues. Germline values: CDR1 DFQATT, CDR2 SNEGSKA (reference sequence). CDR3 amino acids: CSASRQTEAFF. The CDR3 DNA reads TGCAGTGCTAGCAGACAGACTGAAGCTTTCTTT.

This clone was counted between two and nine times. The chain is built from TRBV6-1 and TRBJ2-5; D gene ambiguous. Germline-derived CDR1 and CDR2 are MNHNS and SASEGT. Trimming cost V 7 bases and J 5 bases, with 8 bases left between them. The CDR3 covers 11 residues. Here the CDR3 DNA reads TGTGCCAGCAATAGTTGGGAGACCCAGTACTTC. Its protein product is CASNSWETQYF.

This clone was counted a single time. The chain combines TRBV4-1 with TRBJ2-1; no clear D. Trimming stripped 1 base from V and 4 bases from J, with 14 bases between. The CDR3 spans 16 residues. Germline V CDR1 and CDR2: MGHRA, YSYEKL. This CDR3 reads CASSQVSGSLYNEQFF. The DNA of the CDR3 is TGCGCCAGCAGCCAAGTTTCAGGATCGCTATACAATGAGCAGTTCTTC.

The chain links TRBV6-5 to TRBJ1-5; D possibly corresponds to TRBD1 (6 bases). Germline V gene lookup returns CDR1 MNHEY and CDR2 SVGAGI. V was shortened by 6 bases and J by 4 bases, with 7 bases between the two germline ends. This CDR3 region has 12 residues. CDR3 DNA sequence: TGTGCCAGCAGCACAGGGAATCAGCCCCAGCATTTT. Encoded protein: CASSTGNQPQHF.

CDR3 DNA: TGCGCCAGCCGGGACTTGAACACTGAAGCTTTCTTT. Residues: CASRDLNTEAFF. The chain links TRBV10-2 to TRBJ1-1; tentative D call: TRBD1 (5 bases). The CDR3 is 12 residues long. V was trimmed by 8 bases and J by 0 bases, leaving 7 bases between them. CDR1 WSHSY and CDR2 SAAADI come from the germline V gene.

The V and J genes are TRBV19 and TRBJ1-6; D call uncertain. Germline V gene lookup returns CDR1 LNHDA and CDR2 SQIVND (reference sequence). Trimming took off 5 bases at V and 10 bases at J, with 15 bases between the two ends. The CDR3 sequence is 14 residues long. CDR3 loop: CASSFKGGGSPLHF. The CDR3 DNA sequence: TGTGCCAGTAGTTTCAAGGGCGGAGGATCACCCCTCCACTTT.

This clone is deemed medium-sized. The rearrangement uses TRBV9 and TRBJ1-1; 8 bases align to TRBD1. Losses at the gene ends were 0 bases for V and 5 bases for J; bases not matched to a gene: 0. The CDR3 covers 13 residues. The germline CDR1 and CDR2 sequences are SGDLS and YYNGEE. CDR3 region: CASSVGQGTEAFF. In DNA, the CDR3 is TGTGCCAGCAGCGTAGGACAGGGGACTGAAGCTTTCTTT.

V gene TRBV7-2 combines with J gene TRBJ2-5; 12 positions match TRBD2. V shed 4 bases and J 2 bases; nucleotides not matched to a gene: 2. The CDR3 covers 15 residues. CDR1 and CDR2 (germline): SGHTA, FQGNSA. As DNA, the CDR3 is TGTGCCAGCAGCTGGCTAGCGGGGGGGCAAGAGACCCAGTACTTC. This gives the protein CASSWLAGGQETQYF.

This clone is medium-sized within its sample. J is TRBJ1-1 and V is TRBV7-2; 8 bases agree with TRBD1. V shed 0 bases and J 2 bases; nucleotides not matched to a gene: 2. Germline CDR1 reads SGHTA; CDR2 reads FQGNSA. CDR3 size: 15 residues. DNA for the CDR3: TGTGCCAGCAGCTTAGCGACAGGGGTCAACACTGAAGCTTTCTTT. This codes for CASSLATGVNTEAFF.

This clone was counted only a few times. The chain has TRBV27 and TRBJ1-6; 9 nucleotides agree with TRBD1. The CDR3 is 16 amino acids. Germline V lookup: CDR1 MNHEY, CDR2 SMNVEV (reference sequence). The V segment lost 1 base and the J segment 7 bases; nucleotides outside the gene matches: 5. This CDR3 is CASSLWTGERNSPLHF. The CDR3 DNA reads TGTGCCAGCAGTTTATGGACAGGGGAGCGGAATTCACCCCTCCACTTT.

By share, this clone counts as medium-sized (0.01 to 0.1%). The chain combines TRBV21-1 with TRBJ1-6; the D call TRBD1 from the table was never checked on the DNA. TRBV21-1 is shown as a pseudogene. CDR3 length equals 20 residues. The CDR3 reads CASSKVWFRPTDSYNSPLHF. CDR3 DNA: TGTGCCAGCAGCAAAGTTTGGTTTCGTCCGACAGATTCCTATAATTCACCCCTCCACTTT.

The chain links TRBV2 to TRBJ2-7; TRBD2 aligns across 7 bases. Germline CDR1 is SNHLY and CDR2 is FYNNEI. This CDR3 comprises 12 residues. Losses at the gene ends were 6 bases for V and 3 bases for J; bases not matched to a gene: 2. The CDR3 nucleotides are TGTGCCAGCAGACTAGCGCTCTACGAGCAGTACGTC. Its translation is CASRLALYEQYV.

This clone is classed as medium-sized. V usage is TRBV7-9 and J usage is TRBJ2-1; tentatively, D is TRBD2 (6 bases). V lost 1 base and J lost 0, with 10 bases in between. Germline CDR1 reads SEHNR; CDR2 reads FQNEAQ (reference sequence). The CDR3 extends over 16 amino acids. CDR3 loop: CASSLGRDFSYNEQFF. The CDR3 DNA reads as TGTGCCAGCAGCTTAGGGCGGGACTTCTCCTACAATGAGCAGTTCTTC.

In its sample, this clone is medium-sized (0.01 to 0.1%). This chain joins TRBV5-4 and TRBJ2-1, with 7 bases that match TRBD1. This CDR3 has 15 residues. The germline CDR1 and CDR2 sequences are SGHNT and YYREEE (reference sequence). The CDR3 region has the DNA TGTGCTATTGGTCCAGGGCCAGGGGGTTCCAATGAGCAGTTCTTC. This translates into CAIGPGPGGSNEQFF.

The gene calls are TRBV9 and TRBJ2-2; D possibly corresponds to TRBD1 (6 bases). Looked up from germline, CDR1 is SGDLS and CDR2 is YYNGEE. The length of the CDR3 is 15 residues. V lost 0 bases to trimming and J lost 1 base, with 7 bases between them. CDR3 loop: CASSVGGQNTGELFF. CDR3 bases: TGTGCCAGCAGCGTAGGGGGACAGAACACCGGGGAGCTGTTTTTT.

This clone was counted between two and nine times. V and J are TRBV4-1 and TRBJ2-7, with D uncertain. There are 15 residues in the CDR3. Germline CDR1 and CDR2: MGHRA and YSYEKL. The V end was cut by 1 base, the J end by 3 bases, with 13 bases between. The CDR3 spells CASSQVPSGNYEQYV. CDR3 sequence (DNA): TGCGCCAGCAGCCAAGTACCATCCGGAAACTACGAGCAGTACGTC.